This section outlines one TCR beta chain sequence together with its context. This clonotype was observed many times. Which antigen it targets is not known. One base away there is no much larger clone; base qualities are not given. Set within a cohort of healthcare workers in London, UK, this nested case-control study involved weekly PCR testing of nasopharyngeal swabs along with blood sampling. Between 23 and 31 March 2020, the week of the UK lockdown, healthcare workers were enrolled and then followed up weekly for as long as 16 weeks. Libraries were made using 5' RACE. Instrument used: NextSeq 500. To correct for sequencing error and PCR bias, the TCR library protocol tagged individual cDNA molecules with unique molecular identifiers. Both TCR alpha and beta chains were sequenced, and tight co-correlation was observed between alpha and beta sequence abundances in each sample. The paper's processing steps were these. Decombinator V4 was used to perform V gene, J gene and CDR3 annotation of TCR sequences. TCRs were defined as expanded if a significant change between any two time points was detected under a Poisson model with p below 0.0001. TCR abundances were normalised to the total number of TCRs sequenced per sample and expressed as counts per million. MAIT TCRs were defined by TRAV1-2 paired with TRAJ12, TRAJ20 or TRAJ33, and iNKT TCRs by TRAV10 paired with TRAJ18. VDJdb, accessed 1 November 2021, was searched for CMV, EBV and SARS-CoV-2 annotated TCRs, with TCRs annotated for multiple antigens excluded. TCRdb trimmed the raw reads at Q25, called clones with MiXCR and kept productive beta chains. Rows with a matching CDR3 protein are joined into one entry that keeps the most common DNA and genes. The V and J calls were not made by the authors but by TCRdb's processing. The sample table shows approximately 69,000 distinct CDR3 sequences, and 10% to 15% are seen once. Clones ranked in the top ten supply around 3.8% of the sample.

The sample belongs to a study of early T cells in non-severe SARS-CoV-2 infection (dated by TCRdb to the early 2020s). Background for the entire study: Bulk RNA from unsorted whole blood was used for TCR sequencing, so alpha and beta chains could not be paired.

Results the study describes overall, beyond this receptor: VDJdb matching was skewed toward anti-spike CD8 responses and likely underestimated virus-specific expansions, missing private and CD4 specificities.

CDR1 and CDR2, looked up from the germline V gene, are SGHTA and FQGNSA. Taken from cysteine to phenylalanine, the CDR3 has 11 residues. Here the CDR3 DNA is all that survives: 33 bases in frame from base 1. V is shortened by 6 bases, J by 5 bases, and the region joining them spans 5 bases. Recombination linked TRBV7-2 to TRBJ2-1, with the D segment identity uncertain. The sample consisted of whole blood. The source is an adult who was a healthcare worker with PCR-confirmed SARS-CoV-2 infection or an uninfected control (not recorded which). CDR3 sequence: CASRGNNEQFF. The DNA is TGTGCCAGCAGGGGAAACAATGAGCAGTTCTTC.